This TCR beta chain was recovered during a study of blood T cell repertoires in COVID-19 (dated by TCRdb to the early 2020s). About the full investigation: Samples covering the acute and convalescent phases of COVID-19 were provided by collaborators in the United States, Italy and Spain. The material from the prospective study consisted of cDNA or gDNA derived from T cells, B-cell-depleted T cells, or PBMCs. Subjects who had been exposed to COVID-19, were actively infected with it, or had recovered from it provided the deeply sampled blood TCRbeta repertoires that made up the dataset. The repertoires were released in a freely available public database intended as a resource for research on the immune response to SARS-CoV-2. The samples were drawn from the first 160 participants of the ongoing ImmuneRACE study and from 1,254 subjects provided by 6 global collaborators. A de-identified subject ID, COVID-19 status, age in years and sex were almost always included in the sample metadata. Where available, HLA class I and class II types were obtained from metadata supplied by the sample provider rather than from assay-based typing. The full study reports these points: The amount of clinical and demographic metadata varied by source and participant and was provided uncurated.

As to this clone: No antigen is known for it. Qualities for individual bases were not recorded, and no much larger clone is one base off.

The trim is 3 bases for V and 5 bases for J, with a gap of 15 bases between the germline ends. CDR1 and CDR2, per the germline V gene, are SGHRS and YFSETQ. The CDR3, cysteine through phenylalanine, is 14 amino acids long. The kept DNA is CDR3 alone, 42 bases in frame from the first base. The immunoSEQ Assay, a bias-controlled multiplex PCR, was used to amplify TCRbeta CDR3 regions from genomic DNA. Per the authors' processing: Within the assay, amplification of reference gene primers was used to estimate how many nucleated cells each sample contained. To quantify the absolute abundance of each unique TCRbeta CDR3 rearrangement, sequence reads were collapsed and filtered. For each sample, productive Simpson clonality was calculated by taking the square root of Simpson's diversity index across productive rearrangements. TCRdb obtained this table from immuneACCESS and retained in-frame rearrangements with V and J assigned. These tables miss some clones; where compared with another copy, unresolved V genes account for less than half of the shortfall, and the remainder is unexplained. V, J and clone size were drawn from that table, and D and trimming were deduced from the DNA. This sample has over 150,000 clones in its table, and roughly 80% of those were observed once. The ten biggest clones cover about a tenth of the sample.

Each collaborating institution followed its own protocols to collect whole blood in K2EDTA tubes. Collaborator samples were shipped for TCRbeta analysis as frozen whole blood, isolated PBMCs, or DNA extracted from either sample type. The V and J genes are TRBV5-1 and TRBJ2-7; the D gene is perhaps TRBD2, from 6 matching bases. Source material: peripheral blood. The TCR originated in a man between 65 and 80 years old with active or convalescent COVID-19. The nucleotides are TGCGCCAGCAGCTGGGGGACTTCGCGGGACGAGCAGTACTTC. It is translated as CASSWGTSRDEQYF.